The 32 T cell receptor beta chains in this list originate from one sample, sequenced in a study of T cells after somatic rescue of genetic block. TCRdb keeps only in-frame clones here, not all; method: immunoSEQ multiplex PCR. The table records 100,000 to 120,000 clones, under 95% of them present only once. Sequencing was performed on peripheral blood mononuclear cells (PBMCs). The receptors here all came from a woman under 30.

V usage is TRBV7-8 and J usage is TRBJ2-1, with D unresolved. The CDR3 is 15 amino acids. Germline CDR1 reads SGHVS; CDR2 reads FQNEAQ. The germline V and J ends were trimmed by 6 bases and 5 bases, with 17 bases remaining between them. CDR3 sequence reads: CASRKARRIDNEQFF. DNA for the CDR3: TGTGCCAGCAGGAAAGCCCGACGAATCGACAATGAGCAGTTCTTC. Full variable domain (missing parts from reference TRBV7-8 and TRBJ2-1): GAGVSQSPRYKVAKRGQDVALRCDPISGHVSLFWYQQALGQGPEFLTYFQNEAQLDKSGLPSDRFFAERPEGSVSTLKIQRTQQEDSAVYLCASRKARRIDNEQFFGPGTRLTVL.

The genes are TRBV19 and TRBJ2-2; the D is unclear. CDR1 LNHDA and CDR2 SQIVND come from the germline V gene (reference sequence). The length of the CDR3 is 15 residues. V lost 3 bases to trimming and J lost 2 bases, with 10 bases between them. The CDR3 region is CASSISNRNTGELFF. Written as DNA, the CDR3 is TGTGCCAGTAGTATTAGTAACCGTAACACCGGGGAGCTGTTTTTT.

The J gene is TRBJ1-1, the V gene TRBV2; 7 positions agree with TRBD1. V lost 6 bases, J lost 5 bases, and 9 bases stayed unmatched. Germline-derived CDR1 and CDR2 are SNHLY and FYNNEI. CDR3 size: 14 residues. For the CDR3, the DNA is TGTGCCAGCAGCTTAGAATCAGGGGGTACTGAAGCTTTCTTT. This gives the protein CASSLESGGTEAFF.

The chain recombines TRBV5-4 with TRBJ2-5; TRBD2 aligns across 12 bases. Germline-derived CDR1 and CDR2 are SGHNT and YYREEE (reference sequence). CDR3 length: 16 residues. V was clipped by 3 bases and J by 2 bases; unmatched bases: 5. DNA for the CDR3: TGTGCCAGCAGCTGGAGGACTAGCGGGGAACAAGAGACCCAGTACTTC. Its protein is CASSWRTSGEQETQYF.

The chain links TRBV2 to TRBJ1-2; possibly TRBD1 for D (5 bases). CDR1 and CDR2 from the germline V gene are SNHLY and FYNNEI. CDR3 size: 15 residues. V was shortened by 1 base and J by 5 bases, with 14 bases between the two germline ends. CDR3 residues: CASSEVGTPGYGYTF. CDR3 DNA: TGTGCCAGCAGTGAAGTGGGGACGCCCGGTTATGGCTACACCTTC.

V usage is TRBV27 and J usage is TRBJ2-7; 7 bases are a match to TRBD2. The trim removed 3 bases at V and 0 bases at J, leaving 5 bases unmatched. Per germline, CDR1 MNHEY and CDR2 SMNVEV (reference sequence). There are 15 residues in the CDR3. The CDR3 here is CASSLGRGSSYEQYF. CDR3 nucleotide sequence: TGTGCCAGCAGTTTGGGGCGGGGGAGCTCCTACGAGCAGTACTTC.

The gene calls are TRBV27 and TRBJ1-1, with D perhaps matching TRBD1 (5 bases). Trimming pared 5 bases from V and 4 bases from J, leaving 14 bases between. Germline CDR1 and CDR2: MNHEY and SMNVEV (reference sequence). This CDR3 spans 14 amino acids. Here the CDR3 reads CASSRKDRSTEAFF. For the CDR3, the DNA is TGTGCCAGCAGTCGTAAAGACAGAAGCACTGAAGCTTTCTTT.

This chain's CDR3 is CASSFVRLSSYNEQFF. CDR3 in DNA: TGCGCCAGCAGCTTTGTCAGACTTAGCTCCTACAATGAGCAGTTCTTC. The chain carries TRBV5-1 and TRBJ2-1, with no clear D. CDR1 is SGHRS, CDR2 YFSETQ, per germline. The CDR3 length is 16 residues. V dropped 2 bases and J dropped 0 bases, with 12 bases sitting between them.

This rearrangement joins TRBV7-6 to TRBJ1-2, with D possibly TRBD1 on 5 matching bases. The CDR3 has 14 amino acids. The germline V gene has CDR1 SGHVS and CDR2 FNYEAQ. The V end lost 1 base, the J end lost 6 bases, and 12 bases lay between the germline ends. CDR3 protein: CASSLGEGRDGYTF. Written as DNA, the CDR3 is TGTGCCAGCAGCTTAGGAGAGGGGAGGGATGGCTACACCTTC.

This clone came up a few times. The genes are TRBV7-9 and TRBJ1-5; D is ambiguous. This CDR3 has 12 amino acids. Trimming cost V 5 bases and J 7 bases, with 9 bases left between them. CDR1 SEHNR and CDR2 FQNEAQ come from the germline V gene (reference sequence). This chain's CDR3 is CASSPFDQPQHF. The CDR3 region has the DNA TGTGCCAGCAGCCCCTTCGACCAGCCCCAGCATTTT.

The rearrangement joins TRBV11-2 to TRBJ1-3, with D perhaps TRBD1 (5 bases). V was cut by 5 bases and J by 2 bases, with 7 bases left in between. Germline assignment: CDR1 SGHAT and CDR2 FQNNGV. The CDR3 is made up of 13 amino acids. CDR3 sequence reads: CASSGTTGNTIYF. The CDR3 bases are TGTGCCAGCAGCGGGACTACTGGAAACACCATATATTTT.

V usage is TRBV18 and J usage is TRBJ2-3, with D perhaps TRBD1 (6 bases). This CDR3 spans 17 amino acids. Trimming cost V 0 bases and J 0 bases, with 13 bases left between them. The germline V gene has CDR1 KGHSH and CDR2 LQKENI. CDR3 region: CASSPPEEQGSTDTQYF. CDR3 bases: TGTGCCAGCTCACCACCGGAAGAACAGGGTAGCACAGATACGCAGTATTTT.

This chain connects TRBV7-9 to TRBJ2-7; D is possibly TRBD1 (6 bases). Germline lookup yields CDR1 SEHNR and CDR2 FQNEAQ (reference sequence). The V end lost 5 bases, the J end lost 2 bases, and 16 bases lay between the germline ends. CDR3 size: 15 residues. The CDR3 sequence: CASSPWTASPYEQYF. The CDR3 region has the DNA TGTGCCAGCAGCCCTTGGACAGCGAGCCCCTACGAGCAGTACTTC.

This clone was seen a few times. V is TRBV4-3 and J is TRBJ1-3, with 7 bases aligning to TRBD1. The germline CDR1 and CDR2 sequences are LGHNA and YSLEER. The CDR3 spans 18 residues. V was clipped by 1 base and J by 3 bases; unmatched bases: 12. The CDR3 is CASSQGAQGDLGGNTIYF. In DNA form, the CDR3 reads TGCGCCAGCAGCCAAGGGGCCCAGGGGGACTTGGGTGGAAACACCATATATTTT.

This CDR3 reads CASSITSGAYNEQFF. The CDR3 DNA sequence: TGTGCCAGTAGTATCACTAGCGGGGCCTACAATGAGCAGTTCTTC. The V and J genes are TRBV19 and TRBJ2-1; 10 positions agree with TRBD2. This CDR3 region has 15 residues. CDR1 LNHDA and CDR2 SQIVND come from the germline V gene (reference sequence). Germline trimming cut 3 bases from V and 2 bases from J; bases unmatched to any gene: 1. Using reference TRBV19 and TRBJ2-1 for the parts outside the CDR3, the full variable domain is DGGITQSPKYLFRKEGQNVTLSCEQNLNHDAMYWYRQDPGQGLRLIYYSQIVNDFQKGDIAEGYSVSREKKESFPLTVTSAQKNPTAFYLCASSITSGAYNEQFFGPGTRLTVL.

This clone appeared once. V and J are TRBV10-3 and TRBJ1-4; maybe TRBD1 (6 bases). The CDR3 has 16 amino acids. Germline V lookup: CDR1 ENHRY, CDR2 SYGVKD. The V and J ends lost 0 bases and 5 bases respectively, with 13 bases between them. This chain's CDR3 is CAISESGTGLNEKLFF. DNA for the CDR3: TGTGCCATCAGTGAGTCTGGTACAGGGTTGAATGAAAAACTGTTTTTT.

The chain uses TRBV5-4 and TRBJ1-4, with D possibly being TRBD1 (5 bases). Germline CDR1 is SGHNT and CDR2 is YYREEE (reference sequence). V lost 4 bases and J lost 2, with 9 bases in between. The length of the CDR3 is 14 residues. CDR3 in DNA: TGTGCCAGCAGCCTAGGGGTGACTAATGAAAAACTGTTTTTT. It yields the protein CASSLGVTNEKLFF.

This clone was observed once. The V call is TRBV27, the J call TRBJ1-1; possible D gene TRBD1, 5 bases. This CDR3 region has 13 residues. The V end was cut by 4 bases, the J end by 5 bases, with 11 bases between. The germline V gene has CDR1 MNHEY and CDR2 SMNVEV (reference sequence). CDR3 DNA sequence: TGTGCCAGCAGTTGGGACGTGAGTACTGAAGCTTTCTTT. Translation gives CASSWDVSTEAFF.

The genes are TRBV2 and TRBJ2-3; 10 bases line up with TRBD1. There are 19 residues in the CDR3. Germline V gene lookup returns CDR1 SNHLY and CDR2 FYNNEI. J was trimmed by 0 bases and V by 4 bases; bases with no gene match: 13. CDR3 loop: CASSVISGQGLSSTDTQYF. Written as DNA, the CDR3 is TGTGCCAGCAGTGTTATATCGGGACAGGGGTTATCTAGCACAGATACGCAGTATTTT.

The genes are TRBV7-3 and TRBJ2-5, with D unclear. This CDR3 spans 15 amino acids. Trimming removed 1 base from V and 2 bases from J, with 11 bases in between. CDR1 and CDR2 from the germline V gene are SGHTA and FQGTGA. CDR3 region: CASSLNPGSQETQYF. Here the CDR3 DNA reads TGTGCCAGCAGCTTAAATCCGGGCTCTCAAGAGACCCAGTACTTC.

This clone appeared a single time. This chain links TRBV13 with TRBJ1-1; a weak D match, TRBD1 (5 bases). CDR1 PRHDT and CDR2 FYEKMQ come from the germline V gene (reference sequence). The CDR3 is made up of 15 amino acids. The V and J ends lost 2 bases and 3 bases respectively, with 13 bases between them. The DNA of the CDR3 is TGTGCCAGCAGCTTAATCTCAGGGACGGACACTGAAGCTTTCTTT. It translates to CASSLISGTDTEAFF.

The chain uses TRBV15 and TRBJ2-5; TRBD2 might be the D (6 bases). The germline V gene has CDR1 LNHNV and CDR2 YYDKDF (reference sequence). CDR3 length equals 17 residues. The V end lost 1 base, the J end lost 5 bases, and 20 bases lay between the germline ends. In nucleotides, the CDR3 is TGTGCCACCAGCAGAGGGGGATTAGGGAGCGGGTGGGAGACCCAGTACTTC. It translates to CATSRGGLGSGWETQYF.

CDR3 loop: CASSQLGTGNYGYTF. CDR3 nucleotides: TGTGCCAGCAGCCAGCTCGGGACTGGTAACTATGGCTACACCTTC. The chain couples TRBV9 to TRBJ1-2; a weak D match, TRBD1 (5 bases). V dropped 4 bases and J dropped 1 base, with 14 bases sitting between them. Per germline, CDR1 SGDLS and CDR2 YYNGEE. This CDR3 spans 15 amino acids.

The CDR3 here is CASSEGTSGGYAYEQYF. CDR3 coding DNA: TGTGCCAGCAGTGAAGGGACTAGCGGGGGGTATGCCTACGAGCAGTACTTC. V usage is TRBV6-1 and J usage is TRBJ2-7; 14 nucleotides align to TRBD2. Trimming cost V 1 base and J 2 bases; bases outside gene matches: 4. Germline V gene data show CDR1 as MNHNS and CDR2 as SASEGT. The CDR3 runs to 17 residues.

The genes are TRBV5-1 and TRBJ2-1; TRBD2 aligns across 8 bases. The CDR3 contains 12 residues. The ends lost 8 bases at V and 10 bases at J; junction bases unmatched: 8. Looked up from germline, CDR1 is SGHRS and CDR2 is YFSETQ. The CDR3 coding sequence is TGCGCCAGTTCCCGAGCGGGGGAGGAGCAGTTCTTC. Amino acids: CASSRAGEEQFF.

The chain links TRBV25-1 to TRBJ2-7; D possibly corresponds to TRBD1 (5 bases). Between the trimmed V and J ends, which lost 6 bases and 5 bases, there was a span of 17 bases. The CDR3 runs to 14 residues. CDR1 is MGHDK and CDR2 is SYGVNS in the germline V gene. The CDR3: CASSRNRWSHEQYF. CDR3 in DNA: TGTGCCAGCAGCCGCAACAGGTGGTCCCACGAGCAGTACTTC.

This rearrangement joins TRBV28 to TRBJ1-5; the D is unclear. The V end was cut by 2 bases, the J end by 1 base, with 9 bases between. CDR3 length equals 15 residues. CDR1 is MDHEN, CDR2 SYDVKM, per germline. DNA for the CDR3: TGTGCCAGCAGTTTAATCGCGGGGAGCAATCAGCCCCAGCATTTT. Translation gives CASSLIAGSNQPQHF.

This sequence joins TRBV5-6 and TRBJ2-2, with 14 bases that match TRBD2. CDR1 and CDR2 from the germline V gene are SGHDT and YYEEEE. V was pared by 3 bases and J by 7 bases, with 11 bases of the junction left unmatched. CDR3 length: 18 residues. CDR3: CASSSRLAGGPTGGELFF. CDR3 sequence (DNA): TGTGCCAGCAGCTCCAGACTAGCGGGGGGGCCGACCGGCGGGGAGCTGTTTTTT.

This clone has more than one count but fewer than ten. V is TRBV20-1 and J is TRBJ1-1; unclear D gene. Germline CDR1 DFQATT, CDR2 SNEGSKA (reference sequence). The germline V and J ends were trimmed by 7 bases and 1 base, with 7 bases remaining between them. This CDR3 is 11 amino acids long. The CDR3 DNA reads as TGCAGTGGACGAGAGAACACTGAAGCTTTCTTT. Protein sequence: CSGRENTEAFF.

The J gene is TRBJ2-3, the V gene TRBV7-8; 7 bases line up with TRBD1. CDR3 length: 13 residues. V shed 7 bases, J shed 6 bases, and the junction held 7 bases outside the gene matches. Germline assignment: CDR1 SGHVS and CDR2 FQNEAQ. Here the CDR3 reads CASKGASWDTQYF. DNA for the CDR3: TGTGCCAGCAAGGGGGCTAGCTGGGATACGCAGTATTTT.

This chain uses TRBV7-2 with TRBJ2-3; TRBD2 matches at 8 bases. V shed 1 base, J shed 4 bases, and the junction held 7 bases outside the gene matches. Germline loops: CDR1 SGHTA, CDR2 FQGNSA. CDR3 length equals 16 residues. The CDR3 sequence: CASSLGRTGGADTQYF. CDR3 coding DNA: TGTGCCAGCAGCTTAGGGCGAACCGGGGGGGCAGATACGCAGTATTTT.

The V call is TRBV6-5, the J call TRBJ1-5; D call uncertain. CDR3 size: 13 residues. The ends were cut back, 5 bases at V and 4 bases at J, with 9 bases in the middle. Germline V gene data show CDR1 as MNHEY and CDR2 as SVGAGI. CDR3 protein: CASSPIRNQPQHF. CDR3 DNA: TGTGCCAGCAGTCCGATCAGGAATCAGCCCCAGCATTTT.